Presented here are 12 T cell receptor beta chains from one specimen sequenced in a study of T cell responses to AZD1222 COVID-19 vaccine (dated by TCRdb to about 2021). Sample time point, as interpreted from the label and publication: baseline before first vaccination. The library was made by the immunoSEQ multiplex PCR assay. Entries here come from immuneACCESS through TCRdb and include only in-frame sequences with V and J called. Some clones fail to appear in such tables; in the studies checked, an unresolved V gene covers under half of the shortfall, and the cause of the remainder is unknown. In this sample the table shows approximately 110,000 clones, roughly 88% of which occur a single time. Over 4.5% of the sample is in the top ten clones. This specimen was peripheral blood, taken on day 0 of AZD1222 vaccination. The receptors here all came from an adult in good health.

The CDR3 region is CASRLRTRAGNTIYF. In DNA, the CDR3 is TGTGCAAGTCGCTTACGGACCCGGGCGGGAAACACCATATATTTT. The rearrangement joins TRBV12-2 to TRBJ1-3. TRBV12-2 is tagged as a pseudogene. There are 15 residues in the CDR3.

This clone was counted between two and nine times. The genes are TRBV12-3 or TRBV12-4 and TRBJ1-1; D is unclear. This CDR3 has 13 residues. V was shortened by 3 bases and J by 1 base, with 6 bases between the two germline ends. The CDR3 nucleotides are TGTGCCAGCAGTTTTGGCGAGAACACTGAAGCTTTCTTT. Translating it yields CASSFGENTEAFF.

This clone was found once. The chain joins TRBV19 to TRBJ1-1, with D hard to call. CDR1 LNHDA and CDR2 SQIVND come from the germline V gene (reference sequence). The CDR3 consists of 14 residues. V was pared by 2 bases and J by 1 base, with 8 bases between. In nucleotides, the CDR3 is TGTGCCAGTAGTATAACAGCTTCGAACACTGAAGCTTTCTTT. Translated, it gives CASSITASNTEAFF.

This clone turned up a few times. V gene TRBV7-8 combines with J gene TRBJ1-5; D is undetermined. The CDR3 runs 15 residues. In germline, CDR1 is SGHVS, CDR2 FQNEAQ. With 1 base removed from V and 7 bases from J, the gap between germline ends came to 14 bases. The CDR3 nucleotides are TGTGCCAGCAGCTTAGGGGCCAGGTCTGGGCAGCCCCAGCATTTT. Protein product: CASSLGARSGQPQHF.

The chain uses TRBV6-2 or TRBV6-3 and TRBJ2-7; 7 positions match TRBD1. Germline loops: CDR1 MNHEY, CDR2 SVGEGT. This CDR3 contains 14 residues. V gave up 2 bases and J gave up 3 bases; unmatched junction bases: 4. CDR3 DNA: TGTGCCAGCAGTTACGACAGGGCTGACTACGAGCAGTACTTC. Its protein product is CASSYDRADYEQYF.

Only a few counts were recorded for this clone. The chain carries TRBV11-1 and TRBJ1-1; the D is unclear. V was pared by 1 base and J by 1 base, with 7 bases between. CDR1 and CDR2 (germline): SGHAT, FQDESV (reference sequence). The CDR3 runs 14 residues. Here the CDR3 reads CASSLGRQNTEAFF. CDR3 DNA: TGTGCCAGCAGCTTAGGCAGACAGAACACTGAAGCTTTCTTT.

V usage is TRBV9 and J usage is TRBJ2-3, with 7 bases matching TRBD2. The germline gives CDR1 SGDLS, CDR2 YYNGEE. V gave up 3 bases and J gave up 4 bases; unmatched junction bases: 8. The CDR3 runs 15 residues. The DNA for the CDR3 is TGTGCCAGCAGCGCTCCCGGGACTACCTCAGATACGCAGTATTTT. This sequence encodes CASSAPGTTSDTQYF.

The chain employs TRBV7-6 and TRBJ2-1; D is perhaps TRBD2 (6 bases). Looked up from germline, CDR1 is SGHVS and CDR2 is FNYEAQ. The CDR3 contains 14 residues. V lost 5 bases and J 3 bases, leaving 11 bases between the germline ends. CDR3 sequence: CASSGPGLYNEQFF. DNA for the CDR3: TGTGCCAGCAGCGGACCGGGACTCTACAATGAGCAGTTCTTC.

This sequence joins TRBV6-8 and TRBJ1-4, with D possibly TRBD1 on 6 matching bases. The length of the CDR3 is 15 residues. Germline V CDR1 and CDR2: MNHGY, SAAAGT. Trimming removed 7 bases at V and 4 bases at J, with 16 bases between. The CDR3 is CASTEPGAFNEKLFF. CDR3 in DNA: TGTGCCAGCACTGAACCAGGGGCCTTTAATGAAAAACTGTTTTTT.

The rearrangement links TRBV5-5 to TRBJ1-5, with 7 bases that match TRBD1. The CDR3 sequence is 16 residues long. Germline V gives CDR1 SGHKS, CDR2 YYEKEE (reference sequence). Trimming at V came to 0 bases and at J to 5 bases, leaving 8 bases not matched to a gene. CDR3 residues: CASSLGLPGGDQPQHF. CDR3 in DNA: TGTGCCAGCAGCTTGGGGCTGCCAGGGGGAGATCAGCCCCAGCATTTT. The full variable domain, with the rest looked up from reference TRBV5-5 and TRBJ1-5, is DAGVTQSPTHLIKTRGQQVTLRCSPISGHKSVSWYQQVLGQGPQFIFQYYEKEERGRGNFPDRFSARQFPNYSSELNVNALLLGDSALYLCASSLGLPGGDQPQHFGDGTRLSIL.

This clone was observed once. The chain uses TRBV28 and TRBJ1-1, with TRBD1 identical over 7 bases. V shed 6 bases and J 8 bases; nucleotides not matched to a gene: 6. CDR3 length: 12 amino acids. CDR1 and CDR2 (germline): MDHEN, SYDVKM. The CDR3 region is CASRSTGPEAFF. CDR3 DNA sequence: TGTGCCAGCAGATCGACAGGGCCCGAAGCTTTCTTT.

The rearrangement uses TRBV6-2 or TRBV6-3 and TRBJ2-7, with D maybe TRBD1 (6 bases). Germline values: CDR1 MNHEY, CDR2 SVGEGT. Trimming stripped 6 bases from V and 1 base from J, with 13 bases between. The CDR3 extends over 14 amino acids. DNA for the CDR3: TGTGCCAGCAGCCCAGGGGAGCGGTCCTACGAGCAGTACTTC. It yields the protein CASSPGERSYEQYF.